This entry features one T cell receptor (beta chain) sequence. Assignment of participants to cohorts was predicated upon participant-reported clinical history. Donors of Cohort 3 who recovered were those that had two negative PCRs, clearance, or symptom resolution. The repertoire was sequenced with immunoSEQ multiplex PCR; TCRdb's copy has only in-frame clones and lacks some. The sample holds about 250,000 clones, 80% to 90% seen once. This entry comes from a study of blood T cell repertoires in COVID-19. As for the study in general: The United States, Italy and Spain were the sources of the acute and convalescent COVID-19 samples. The analysed material was cDNA or gDNA that came from T cells, B-cell-depleted T cells, or PBMCs.

The CDR3 has 14 amino acids. From germline, CDR1 is KGHDR and CDR2 SFDVKD. The V and J ends lost 5 bases and 2 bases respectively, with 8 bases between them. The sequence derives from a man aged 40-50 years who had recovered from COVID-19. The chain is built from TRBV24-1 and TRBJ1-4; D is possibly TRBD1 (6 bases). Source material: PBMCs or T cells enriched from blood (not recorded which). The CDR3, as DNA: TGTGCCACCAGTGCCGGACAGACTAATGAAAAACTGTTTTTT. Its translation is CATSAGQTNEKLFF.